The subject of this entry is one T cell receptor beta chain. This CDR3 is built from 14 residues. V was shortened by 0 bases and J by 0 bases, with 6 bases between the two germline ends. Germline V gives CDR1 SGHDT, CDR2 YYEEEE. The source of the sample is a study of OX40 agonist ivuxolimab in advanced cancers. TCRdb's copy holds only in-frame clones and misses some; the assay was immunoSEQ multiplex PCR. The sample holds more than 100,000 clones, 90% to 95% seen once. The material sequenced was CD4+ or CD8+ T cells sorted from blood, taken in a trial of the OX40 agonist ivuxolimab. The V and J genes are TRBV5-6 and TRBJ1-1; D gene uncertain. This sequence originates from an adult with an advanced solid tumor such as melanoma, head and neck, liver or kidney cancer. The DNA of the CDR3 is TGTGCCAGCAGCTTGGGGAGCTTGAACACTGAAGCTTTCTTT. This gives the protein CASSLGSLNTEAFF.